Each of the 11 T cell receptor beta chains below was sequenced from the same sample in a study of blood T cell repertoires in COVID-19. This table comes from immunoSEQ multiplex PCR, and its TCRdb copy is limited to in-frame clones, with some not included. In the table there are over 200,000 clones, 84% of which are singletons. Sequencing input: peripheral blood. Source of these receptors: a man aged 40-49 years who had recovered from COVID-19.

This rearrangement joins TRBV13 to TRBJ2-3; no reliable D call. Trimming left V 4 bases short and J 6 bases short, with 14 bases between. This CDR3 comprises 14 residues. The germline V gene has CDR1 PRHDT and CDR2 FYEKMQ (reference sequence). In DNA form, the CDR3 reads TGTGCCAGCAGCTCCCGGAGCTTGGAGGATACGCAGTATTTT. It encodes CASSSRSLEDTQYF.

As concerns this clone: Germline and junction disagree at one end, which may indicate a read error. The CDR3 DNA follows: TGTGCCAGCACACCGAGCAGGGGGCCACCTTCCTACGAGCAGTACTTC. Amino acids: CASTPSRGPPSYEQYF. This sequence joins TRBV18 and TRBJ2-7; 8 bases are a match to TRBD1. CDR1 and CDR2 (germline): KGHSH, LQKENI. This CDR3 has 16 residues.

The CDR3 DNA follows: TGCGCCAGCAGTCTCCGGAGGGACAGGGGTGGGACTGAAGCTTTCTTT. Encoded protein: CASSLRRDRGGTEAFF. The chain uses TRBV10-2 and TRBJ1-1; 10 bases line up with TRBD1. This CDR3 has 16 amino acids. Germline V gene data show CDR1 as WSHSY and CDR2 as SAAADI. The V segment lost 5 bases and the J segment 5 bases; nucleotides outside the gene matches: 11.

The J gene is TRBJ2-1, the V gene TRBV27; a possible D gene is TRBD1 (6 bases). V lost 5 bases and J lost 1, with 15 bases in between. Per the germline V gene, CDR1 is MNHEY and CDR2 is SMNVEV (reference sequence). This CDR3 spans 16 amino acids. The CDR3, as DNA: TGTGCCAGCAGTATAGCCGGGACACCGTCCTACAATGAGCAGTTCTTC. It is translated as CASSIAGTPSYNEQFF.

The CDR3 spells CASSSGQGAANYGYTF. In nucleotides, the CDR3 is TGTGCCAGCAGCTCGGGACAGGGAGCAGCTAACTATGGCTACACCTTC. V gene TRBV7-2 combines with J gene TRBJ1-2; the match to TRBD1 covers 9 bases. Trimming removed 4 bases from V and 0 bases from J; junction bases left unmatched: 6. Germline lookup yields CDR1 SGHTA and CDR2 FQGNSA. The CDR3 has 16 residues.

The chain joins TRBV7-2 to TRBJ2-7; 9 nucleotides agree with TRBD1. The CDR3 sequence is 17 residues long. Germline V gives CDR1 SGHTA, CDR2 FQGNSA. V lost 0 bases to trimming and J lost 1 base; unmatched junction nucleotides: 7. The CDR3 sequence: CASSLAAPGQGSYEQYF. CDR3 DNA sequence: TGTGCCAGCAGCTTAGCCGCTCCGGGACAGGGATCCTACGAGCAGTACTTC.

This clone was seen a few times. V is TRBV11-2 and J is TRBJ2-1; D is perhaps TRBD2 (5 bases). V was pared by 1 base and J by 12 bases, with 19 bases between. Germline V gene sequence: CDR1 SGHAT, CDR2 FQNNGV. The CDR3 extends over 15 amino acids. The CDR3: CASSLGSVSTSTQFF. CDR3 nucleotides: TGTGCCAGCAGCTTAGGGAGCGTGAGCACTAGTACGCAGTTCTTC.

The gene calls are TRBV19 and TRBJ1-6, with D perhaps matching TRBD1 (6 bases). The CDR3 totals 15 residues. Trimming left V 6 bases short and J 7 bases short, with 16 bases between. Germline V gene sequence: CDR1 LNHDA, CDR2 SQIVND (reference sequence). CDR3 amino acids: CASRGLGQRNSPLHF. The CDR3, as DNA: TGTGCCAGTAGGGGTCTTGGACAGCGGAATTCACCCCTCCACTTT. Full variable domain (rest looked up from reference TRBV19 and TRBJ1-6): DGGITQSPKYLFRKEGQNVTLSCEQNLNHDAMYWYRQDPGQGLRLIYYSQIVNDFQKGDIAEGYSVSREKKESFPLTVTSAQKNPTAFYLCASRGLGQRNSPLHFGNGTRLTVT.

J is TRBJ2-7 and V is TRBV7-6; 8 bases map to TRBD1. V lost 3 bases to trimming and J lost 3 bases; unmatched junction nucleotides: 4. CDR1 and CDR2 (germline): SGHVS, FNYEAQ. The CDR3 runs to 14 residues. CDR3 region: CASSFGTGFYEQYF. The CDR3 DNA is TGTGCCAGCAGCTTCGGGACAGGATTCTACGAGCAGTACTTC.

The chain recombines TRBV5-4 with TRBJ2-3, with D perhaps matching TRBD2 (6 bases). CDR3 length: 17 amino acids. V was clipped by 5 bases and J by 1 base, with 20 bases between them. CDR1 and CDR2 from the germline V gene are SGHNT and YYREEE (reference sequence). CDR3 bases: TGTGCCAGCAGACCCGAACCCCGCATAGCGGGCACAGATACGCAGTATTTT. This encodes CASRPEPRIAGTDTQYF.

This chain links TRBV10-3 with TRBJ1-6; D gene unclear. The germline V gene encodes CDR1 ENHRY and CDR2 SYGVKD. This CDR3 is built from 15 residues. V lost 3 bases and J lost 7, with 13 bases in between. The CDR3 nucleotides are TGTGCCATCAGTGATTCACCGGGATTCAATTCACCCCTCCACTTT. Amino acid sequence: CAISDSPGFNSPLHF.